Listed below are T cell receptor beta chains from one sample, sequenced in a study of cytomegalovirus exposure and HLA in healthy donors. Repertoires were generated with immunoSEQ multiplex PCR, while TCRdb's copy carries only in-frame clones and drops some. The profile shows roughly 68,000 clones, 66% of them singletons. Sequencing input: PBMCs. Receptor source: a man aged 40-50 years in good health and CMV-seropositive. Each CDR3 is given with its conserved first and last residue. Each record gives: V gene, J gene, D gene, CDR3 length, clone size, CDR3 DNA, CDR3 protein. D genes are given only for firm matches. The size entry is marked missing in some rows and otherwise reads once, few, many or a size class.

v_gene: TRBV7-2; j_gene: TRBJ2-1; d_gene: .; len: 15; abundance: .; CDR3nt: TGTGCCAGCAGCCCCGCGGCGTCCTACTGGGATGAGCAGTTCTTC; CDR3aa: CASSPAASYWDEQFF
v_gene: TRBV7-8; j_gene: TRBJ2-2; d_gene: .; len: 18; abundance: .; CDR3nt: TGTGCCAGCAGCCTTTTTCCCCACCCGGGGGGCGTGGCCGGGGAGCTGTTTTTT; CDR3aa: CASSLFPHPGGVAGELFF
v_gene: TRBV10-3; j_gene: TRBJ2-3; d_gene: .; len: 12; abundance: .; CDR3nt: TGTGCCATCAGTGAGAATCCCGAGACGCAGTATTTT; CDR3aa: CAISENPETQYF
v_gene: TRBV28; j_gene: TRBJ2-7; d_gene: .; len: 14; abundance: .; CDR3nt: TGTGCCAGCAGTCCATCACAGGGCCGGTACGAGCAGTACTTC; CDR3aa: CASSPSQGRYEQYF
v_gene: TRBV7-2; j_gene: TRBJ2-5; d_gene: .; len: 15; abundance: .; CDR3nt: TGTGCCAGCAGCGTGGACATCCTAAGAGTAGAGACCCAGTACTTC; CDR3aa: CASSVDILRVETQYF
v_gene: TRBV7-8; j_gene: TRBJ2-1; d_gene: TRBD2; len: 15; abundance: .; CDR3nt: TGTGCCAGCAGCACCGGGACTAGATCTTACAATGAGCAGTTCTTC; CDR3aa: CASSTGTRSYNEQFF
v_gene: TRBV4-1; j_gene: TRBJ2-1; d_gene: .; len: 13; abundance: .; CDR3nt: TGCGCCAGCAAGGAGGTCCTGAGCGATGAGCAGTTCTTC; CDR3aa: CASKEVLSDEQFF
v_gene: TRBV10-3; j_gene: TRBJ2-3; d_gene: TRBD2; len: 16; abundance: .; CDR3nt: TGTGCCATCAGCCGAGGACGGGGGGATAACACAGATACGCAGTATTTT; CDR3aa: CAISRGRGDNTDTQYF
v_gene: TRBV11-3; j_gene: TRBJ2-7; d_gene: .; len: 15; abundance: few; CDR3nt: TGTGCCAGCAGCCAGAGGCACAGGAGGGCCTACGAGCAGTACTTC; CDR3aa: CASSQRHRRAYEQYF
v_gene: TRBV2; j_gene: TRBJ2-2; d_gene: .; len: 16; abundance: .; CDR3nt: TGTGCCAGCAGACTCGCCCTTATCCGACAGGCCGGGGAGCTGTTTTTT; CDR3aa: CASRLALIRQAGELFF
v_gene: TRBV4-2; j_gene: TRBJ2-1; d_gene: TRBD2; len: 16; abundance: .; CDR3nt: TGTGCCAGCAGCCAAGATTCTAGCGGATTCTACAATGAGCAGTTCTTC; CDR3aa: CASSQDSSGFYNEQFF
v_gene: TRBV6-1; j_gene: TRBJ1-5; d_gene: .; len: 16; abundance: .; CDR3nt: TGTGCCAGCAGTGAACGACAACCCTTTAGCAATCAGCCCCAGCATTTT; CDR3aa: CASSERQPFSNQPQHF
v_gene: TRBV18; j_gene: TRBJ2-5; d_gene: .; len: 14; abundance: .; CDR3nt: TGTGCCAGCTCACCTCCAGGGGATCGAGAGACCCAGTACTTC; CDR3aa: CASSPPGDRETQYF
v_gene: TRBV7-9; j_gene: TRBJ2-7; d_gene: TRBD1; len: 16; abundance: .; CDR3nt: TGTGCCAGCAGCCCCACCCTGGACAGGGAATCCTACGAGCAGTACTTC; CDR3aa: CASSPTLDRESYEQYF
v_gene: TRBV19; j_gene: TRBJ1-5; d_gene: TRBD1; len: 14; abundance: .; CDR3nt: TGTGCCAGTAGTCTAACGGGACAGAATCAGCCCCAGCATTTT; CDR3aa: CASSLTGQNQPQHF
v_gene: TRBV19; j_gene: TRBJ2-7; d_gene: .; len: 15; abundance: .; CDR3nt: TGTGCCAGTAGTATGTTAGCGGAGAGCTCCTACGAGCAGTACTTC; CDR3aa: CASSMLAESSYEQYF
v_gene: TRBV4-1; j_gene: TRBJ1-1; d_gene: .; len: 15; abundance: .; CDR3nt: TGCGCCAGCAGCCAAGTGGGCAGACTGAACACTGAAGCTTTCTTT; CDR3aa: CASSQVGRLNTEAFF
v_gene: TRBV30; j_gene: TRBJ1-2; d_gene: TRBD1; len: 14; abundance: .; CDR3nt: TGTGCCTGGAGTGTAGACAGGGGCGGCTATGGCTACACCTTC; CDR3aa: CAWSVDRGGYGYTF
v_gene: TRBV5-5; j_gene: TRBJ1-1; d_gene: .; len: 14; abundance: .; CDR3nt: TGTGCCAGCTCAAGAGAGGGGGGGTACACTGAAGCTTTCTTT; CDR3aa: CASSREGGYTEAFF
v_gene: TRBV30; j_gene: TRBJ1-1; d_gene: .; len: 14; abundance: .; CDR3nt: TGTGCCTGGGGGCGACAGATACCGAACACTGAAGCTTTCTTT; CDR3aa: CAWGRQIPNTEAFF
v_gene: TRBV28; j_gene: TRBJ1-6; d_gene: .; len: 16; abundance: once; CDR3nt: TGTGCCAGCAGTTTCGACAGCGAAAAATATAATTCACCCCTCCACTTT; CDR3aa: CASSFDSEKYNSPLHF
v_gene: TRBV29-1; j_gene: TRBJ2-3; d_gene: TRBD2; len: 13; abundance: .; CDR3nt: TGCAGCTTCCGGGGAGGGATCAACCCAACGCAGTATTTT; CDR3aa: CSFRGGINPTQYF
v_gene: TRBV28; j_gene: TRBJ1-6; d_gene: TRBD1; len: 24; abundance: few; CDR3nt: TGTGCCAGCACCTCCCCCCATCTGAGTCTAAGACAGGGGGCCCAAAGCTCCTATAATTCACCCCTCCACTTT; CDR3aa: CASTSPHLSLRQGAQSSYNSPLHF
v_gene: TRBV27; j_gene: TRBJ1-5; d_gene: .; len: 15; abundance: .; CDR3nt: TGTGCCAGCAGTAGGGGGAATGGGGGTGATCAGCCCCAGCATTTT; CDR3aa: CASSRGNGGDQPQHF
v_gene: TRBV10-3; j_gene: TRBJ1-4; d_gene: .; len: 15; abundance: once; CDR3nt: TGTGCCATCAGTGAGTCTGTGGCAGGGGATGAAAAACTGTTTTTT; CDR3aa: CAISESVAGDEKLFF
v_gene: TRBV11-1; j_gene: TRBJ2-1; d_gene: TRBD1; len: 15; abundance: .; CDR3nt: TGTGCCAGCAGCGACCGGGACAGGGGGCCGAATGAGCAGTTCTTC; CDR3aa: CASSDRDRGPNEQFF
v_gene: TRBV6-1; j_gene: TRBJ2-7; d_gene: .; len: 15; abundance: .; CDR3nt: TGTGCCAGCAGTGCGACCAGTGGTTTGTCGGGGGAGCAGTACTTC; CDR3aa: CASSATSGLSGEQYF
v_gene: TRBV5-1; j_gene: TRBJ2-7; d_gene: TRBD1; len: 15; abundance: .; CDR3nt: TGCGCCAGCAGCTTAACAGGGGACCTGTCCTACGAGCAGTACTTC; CDR3aa: CASSLTGDLSYEQYF
v_gene: TRBV19; j_gene: TRBJ1-5; d_gene: .; len: 15; abundance: .; CDR3nt: TGTGCCAGTAATACGTGGGCGAGGGGCAATCAGCCCCAGCATTTT; CDR3aa: CASNTWARGNQPQHF
v_gene: TRBV7-6; j_gene: TRBJ2-2; d_gene: .; len: 13; abundance: .; CDR3nt: TGTGCCAGCAGCGTTCAACAGGGTGCGGAGCTGTTTTTT; CDR3aa: CASSVQQGAELFF
v_gene: TRBV19; j_gene: TRBJ2-7; d_gene: .; len: 14; abundance: .; CDR3nt: TGTGCCAGTAGTATTCACGGGGAAACCTACGAGCAGTACTTC; CDR3aa: CASSIHGETYEQYF
v_gene: TRBV5-1; j_gene: TRBJ1-2; d_gene: TRBD1; len: 15; abundance: .; CDR3nt: TGCGCCAGCAGCTCGACTCAGGGGGCCTCTACGATATACACCTTC; CDR3aa: CASSSTQGASTIYTF
v_gene: TRBV27; j_gene: TRBJ2-3; d_gene: TRBD1; len: 15; abundance: .; CDR3nt: TGTGCCAGCAGTTCACCGGGACAGGGAACAGATACGCAGTATTTT; CDR3aa: CASSSPGQGTDTQYF
v_gene: TRBV6-6; j_gene: TRBJ2-1; d_gene: .; len: 13; abundance: .; CDR3nt: TGTGCCAGCAGCCCGGGGTCCTACAATGAGCAGTTCTTC; CDR3aa: CASSPGSYNEQFF
v_gene: TRBV9; j_gene: TRBJ1-2; d_gene: TRBD1; len: 16; abundance: .; CDR3nt: TGTGCCAGCAGCACCCACCGGACAGGGAAACTATATGGCTACACCTTC; CDR3aa: CASSTHRTGKLYGYTF
v_gene: TRBV7-8; j_gene: TRBJ2-7; d_gene: TRBD1; len: 13; abundance: .; CDR3nt: TGTGCCAGCAGCTACGACAGGGCCTACGAGCAGTACTTC; CDR3aa: CASSYDRAYEQYF
v_gene: TRBV6-1; j_gene: TRBJ2-5; d_gene: .; len: 17; abundance: .; CDR3nt: TGTGCCAGCAGTGAAAGGCTGCTAGTCCAGTCGTCAGAGACCCAGTACTTC; CDR3aa: CASSERLLVQSSETQYF
v_gene: TRBV14; j_gene: TRBJ2-7; d_gene: .; len: 15; abundance: .; CDR3nt: TGTGCCAGCAGCCCATTAATAGCGGCGGTGGGGGAGCAGTACTTC; CDR3aa: CASSPLIAAVGEQYF
v_gene: TRBV18; j_gene: TRBJ2-7; d_gene: TRBD1; len: 17; abundance: few; CDR3nt: TGTGCCAGCTCATCACGATTGGCGACAGGGGGGGGCTACGAGCAGTACTTC; CDR3aa: CASSSRLATGGGYEQYF
v_gene: TRBV10-3; j_gene: TRBJ2-5; d_gene: .; len: 13; abundance: few; CDR3nt: TGTGCCATCAGTGAGTCGCAGGGGGGGACCCAGTACTTC; CDR3aa: CAISESQGGTQYF
v_gene: TRBV7-3; j_gene: TRBJ1-6; d_gene: .; len: 14; abundance: .; CDR3nt: TGTGCCAGCAGTCCTGACGGGAGTAATTCACCCCTCCACTTT; CDR3aa: CASSPDGSNSPLHF
v_gene: TRBV6-5; j_gene: TRBJ1-4; d_gene: TRBD1; len: 12; abundance: .; CDR3nt: TGTGCCAGCAGTCGGGACAGAGGGAAACTGTTTTTT; CDR3aa: CASSRDRGKLFF
v_gene: TRBV6-1; j_gene: TRBJ1-1; d_gene: .; len: 13; abundance: few; CDR3nt: TGTGCCAGCAGTGAATCCATGAACACTGAAGCTTTCTTT; CDR3aa: CASSESMNTEAFF
v_gene: TRBV7-2; j_gene: TRBJ1-2; d_gene: .; len: 13; abundance: .; CDR3nt: TGTGCCAGCAGCGCTGACTTCGGATATGGCTACACCTTC; CDR3aa: CASSADFGYGYTF
v_gene: TRBV6-1; j_gene: TRBJ2-7; d_gene: .; len: 13; abundance: once; CDR3nt: TGTGCCAGCAGTGAATCCAGCTCCTACGAGCAGTACTTC; CDR3aa: CASSESSSYEQYF